This T cell receptor (beta chain) was sequenced for a study of graft-versus-host responses after intestinal transplantation. Study outcomes and limitations: Investigators detected GvH clones in recipient marrow, with some emerging earlier in ileum or blood.

Generated by immunoSEQ multiplex PCR, the TCRdb table keeps only in-frame clones and is missing some. The table lists fewer than 110,000 clones, 90% to 95% of them singletons. This CDR3 contains 15 residues. Germline-derived CDR1 and CDR2 are SGHVS and FNYEAQ. V lost 1 base, J lost 4 bases, and 11 bases lay in between. This clone has just one count. Its antigen is not known. The clonotype was recovered from a human donor who received an intestinal transplant. The V gene is TRBV7-6, the J gene TRBJ1-3; D not resolved. The sequencing here drew on unstimulated CD8+ T cells sorted from spleen or lymph node cells, taken before intestinal transplant. DNA for the CDR3: TGTGCCAGCAGCTTAGGTGTAGGGTCAGGAAACACCATATATTTT. Translation gives CASSLGVGSGNTIYF.